Listed here are 26 T cell receptor beta chains from one sample, sequenced in a study of blood T cell repertoires in COVID-19. Using immunoSEQ multiplex PCR, the repertoire was profiled, and TCRdb retains in-frame clones only, with some absent. The data hold 180,000 or so clones, with roughly 90% observed a single time. The sample taken for sequencing was PBMCs or T cells enriched from blood (not recorded which). The receptors were gathered from a human donor with acute COVID-19. The donor label of this sample is uncertain.

The chain couples TRBV7-2 to TRBJ2-3; D perhaps matches TRBD1 (5 bases). Germline V CDR1 and CDR2: SGHTA, FQGNSA. Trimming took 3 bases from V and 3 from J, leaving 10 bases between them. The CDR3 is 14 residues long. DNA for the CDR3: TGTGCCAGCAGCTTTGGCAGGGTGACAGATACGCAGTATTTT. It is translated as CASSFGRVTDTQYF.

This clone was observed a handful of times. The chain couples TRBV7-9 to TRBJ1-2; a possible D gene is TRBD1 (5 bases). Trimming cost V 5 bases and J 0 bases, with 19 bases left between them. Germline V CDR1 and CDR2: SEHNR, FQNEAQ (reference sequence). The CDR3 covers 17 residues. CDR3 protein: CASSRGRGRDTNYGYTF. The DNA for the CDR3 is TGTGCCAGCAGCCGAGGGCGGGGGAGAGACACTAACTATGGCTACACCTTC.

This clone was detected only a few times. The V and J genes are TRBV29-1 and TRBJ2-7; weak D call: TRBD1 (6 bases). Germline CDR1 is SQVTM and CDR2 is ANQGSEA. The ends were cut back, 5 bases at V and 5 bases at J, with 22 bases in the middle. This CDR3 is 15 amino acids long. The CDR3 reads CSVKVTKGTSDEQYF. The CDR3 bases are TGCAGCGTTAAAGTAACGAAAGGGACATCCGACGAGCAGTACTTC.

The V call is TRBV5-6, the J call TRBJ2-1; 7 nucleotides match TRBD2. V lost 6 bases and J lost 10; bases outside the gene matches: 7. The CDR3 covers 12 residues. Germline V CDR1 and CDR2: SGHDT, YYEEEE. This chain's CDR3 is CASTREAGEQFF. DNA of the CDR3: TGTGCCAGCACCCGTGAAGCGGGGGAGCAGTTCTTC. The full variable domain, rest sourced from reference TRBV5-6 and TRBJ2-1, is DAGVTQSPTHLIKTRGQQVTLRCSPKSGHDTVSWYQQALGQGPQFIFQYYEEEERQRGNFPDRFSGHQFPNYSSELNVNALLLGDSALYLCASTREAGEQFFGPGTRLTVL.

The V gene is TRBV10-3, the J gene TRBJ1-2, with 9 bases matching TRBD1. V lost 2 bases, J lost 2 bases, and 0 bases stayed unmatched. CDR1 is ENHRY and CDR2 is SYGVKD in the germline V gene. This CDR3 has 14 amino acids. CDR3 amino acids: CAISEGTGNYGYTF. Here the CDR3 DNA reads TGTGCCATCAGTGAGGGGACAGGGAACTATGGCTACACCTTC.

V and J are TRBV19 and TRBJ2-1; D possibly corresponds to TRBD2 (7 bases). This CDR3 has 16 amino acids. Germline V gene sequence: CDR1 LNHDA, CDR2 SQIVND (reference sequence). With 5 bases removed from V and 2 bases from J, the gap between germline ends came to 16 bases. CDR3 loop: CASSSQSGGAYNEQFF. In DNA form, the CDR3 reads TGTGCCAGTAGTTCCCAGTCGGGGGGCGCCTACAATGAGCAGTTCTTC.

The chain couples TRBV4-1 to TRBJ2-2; 15 bases are shared with TRBD2. The germline V gene encodes CDR1 MGHRA and CDR2 YSYEKL. V trimming: 5 bases; J trimming: 2 bases; junction bases outside the gene matches: 3. The CDR3 totals 17 residues. The CDR3 DNA sequence: TGCGCCAGCAGCGGACTAGCGGGGGGGCGAAACACCGGGGAGCTGTTTTTT. Its translation is CASSGLAGGRNTGELFF.

V usage is TRBV30 and J usage is TRBJ2-5, with D possibly matching TRBD2 (7 bases). V was pared by 1 base and J by 7 bases, with 13 bases between. CDR1 GTSNPN and CDR2 SVGIG come from the germline V gene (reference sequence). The CDR3 is made up of 13 amino acids. CDR3 amino acids: CAWSEGGSWTQYF. In DNA, the CDR3 is TGTGCCTGGAGTGAGGGGGGGAGTTGGACCCAGTACTTC.

This clone was recorded a few times. The V gene is TRBV7-8, the J gene TRBJ2-5, with 9 bases aligning to TRBD1. This CDR3 is built from 15 residues. The germline gives CDR1 SGHVS, CDR2 FQNEAQ. The J segment lost 4 bases and the V segment lost 0 bases, leaving 3 bases of the junction unmatched. This CDR3 reads CASSLAPGQGETQYF. In DNA, the CDR3 is TGTGCCAGCAGCTTAGCCCCGGGACAGGGAGAGACCCAGTACTTC. Full variable domain (missing parts from reference TRBV7-8 and TRBJ2-5): GAGVSQSPRYKVAKRGQDVALRCDPISGHVSLFWYQQALGQGPEFLTYFQNEAQLDKSGLPSDRFFAERPEGSVSTLKIQRTQQEDSAVYLCASSLAPGQGETQYFGPGTRLLVL.

J is TRBJ1-3 and V is TRBV5-6; D ambiguous. The CDR3 has 16 amino acids. Germline-derived CDR1 and CDR2 are SGHDT and YYEEEE. The V gene lost 4 bases and the J gene lost 0 bases, with 14 bases spanning the gap. DNA for the CDR3: TGTGCCAGCAGCCTCCTCGGTGAGATCTCTGGAAACACCATATATTTT. This codes for CASSLLGEISGNTIYF.

The chain couples TRBV18 to TRBJ2-2; D not resolved. In germline, CDR1 is KGHSH, CDR2 LQKENI. The CDR3 is made up of 13 amino acids. The V gene lost 2 bases and the J gene lost 4 bases, with 5 bases spanning the gap. CDR3 coding DNA: TGTGCCAGCTCACCAATCTCCACCGGGGAGCTGTTTTTT. Translating gives CASSPISTGELFF.

The chain links TRBV6-1 to TRBJ2-3; the match to TRBD2 covers 7 bases. Trimming cost V 2 bases and J 3 bases; bases outside gene matches: 5. The CDR3 has 15 amino acids. CDR1 is MNHNS and CDR2 is SASEGT in the germline V gene. The DNA for the CDR3 is TGTGCCAGCAGTGAATCCGGGACTACTACAGATACGCAGTATTTT. Translated, it gives CASSESGTTTDTQYF.

In this sample, this clone turned up once. The rearrangement joins TRBV6-5 to TRBJ1-2; 8 bases match TRBD1. V was clipped by 6 bases and J by 3 bases; unmatched bases: 6. Germline V gene lookup returns CDR1 MNHEY and CDR2 SVGAGI. The CDR3 spans 14 residues. The CDR3 nucleotides read TGTGCCAGCAGGCCTCTGACAGGGGACTATGGCTACACCTTC. Its protein product is CASRPLTGDYGYTF.

V is TRBV6-5 and J is TRBJ2-7, with 7 bases fitting TRBD1. Trimming cost V 0 bases and J 7 bases; bases outside gene matches: 6. The germline gives CDR1 MNHEY, CDR2 SVGAGI. The length of the CDR3 is 14 residues. CDR3 DNA sequence: TGTGCCAGCAGTTACTCCCGAACAGGGGAGGAGCAGTACTTC. It specifies CASSYSRTGEEQYF.

The chain links TRBV9 to TRBJ1-6, with 7 bases that match TRBD1. CDR3 length equals 14 residues. The junction had 4 bases not matched to a gene; V was cut back by 2 bases and J by 8 bases. In germline, CDR1 is SGDLS, CDR2 YYNGEE. CDR3 sequence reads: CASSVLTGDSPLHF. CDR3 nucleotide sequence: TGTGCCAGCAGCGTCTTAACAGGGGATTCACCCCTCCACTTT.

This clone was observed a few times. The CDR3 DNA reads as TGCGCCAGCGCCCAGGGCACATACAATGAGCAGTTCTTC. It specifies CASAQGTYNEQFF. The rearrangement links TRBV5-1 to TRBJ2-1, with D maybe TRBD1 (5 bases). The germline V gene encodes CDR1 SGHRS and CDR2 YFSETQ. V dropped 7 bases and J dropped 4 bases, with 12 bases sitting between them. This CDR3 is 13 amino acids long.

V and J are TRBV30 and TRBJ1-5; 8 nucleotides agree with TRBD1. V shed 3 bases and J 7 bases; nucleotides not matched to a gene: 8. This CDR3 region has 14 residues. Germline V CDR1 and CDR2: GTSNPN, SVGIG (reference sequence). The CDR3 DNA follows: TGTGCCTGGAGCGAAGGACAGGGCTTCCAGCCCCAGCATTTT. It codes for CAWSEGQGFQPQHF. The full variable domain, completed using reference TRBV30 and TRBJ1-5, is SQTIHQWPATLVQPVGSPLSLECTVEGTSNPNLYWYRQAAGRGLQLLFYSVGIGQISSEVPQNLSASRPQDRQFILSSKKLLLSDSGFYLCAWSEGQGFQPQHFGDGTRLSIL.

This rearrangement joins TRBV12-3 or TRBV12-4 to TRBJ1-6; tentative D call: TRBD1 (6 bases). The V gene lost 5 bases and the J gene lost 13 bases, with 12 bases spanning the gap. The CDR3 extends over 12 amino acids. The DNA of the CDR3 is TGTGCCAGCAGTCCACAGGGAACCCCCCTCCACTTT. Amino acid sequence: CASSPQGTPLHF.

The chain couples TRBV3-1 (or the pseudogene TRBV3-2) to TRBJ1-1, with TRBD1 matching over 9 bases. V gave up 4 bases and J gave up 3 bases; unmatched junction bases: 3. CDR3 length equals 14 residues. CDR1 is LGHDT and CDR2 is YNNKEL in the germline V gene (reference sequence). CDR3 nucleotide sequence: TGTGCCAGCAGCCTGGGACAGGGTTACACTGAAGCTTTCTTT. Encoded protein: CASSLGQGYTEAFF.

A few counts support this clone. This chain links TRBV6-1 with TRBJ1-5; 9 nucleotides line up with TRBD1. Germline V gene lookup returns CDR1 MNHNS and CDR2 SASEGT. Trimming removed 0 bases from V and 9 bases from J; junction bases left unmatched: 15. The CDR3 length is 18 residues. This CDR3 reads CASSEALGTGRGSAPQHF. The DNA of the CDR3 is TGTGCCAGCAGTGAAGCGCTAGGGACAGGGAGGGGATCGGCGCCCCAGCATTTT.

The chain has TRBV6-1 and TRBJ1-4, with a tentative D call TRBD1 (5 bases). Trimming removed 2 bases from V and 11 bases from J, with 15 bases in between. Germline CDR1 and CDR2: MNHNS and SASEGT. The CDR3 has 14 amino acids. This CDR3 is CASSERRGGTKLFF. The CDR3 nucleotides are TGTGCCAGCAGTGAACGACGTGGGGGGACTAAACTGTTTTTT.

The chain has TRBV7-9 and TRBJ1-2; 7 nucleotides line up with TRBD1. The CDR3 totals 16 residues. Germline trimming cut 5 bases from V and 0 bases from J; bases unmatched to any gene: 9. Germline V gives CDR1 SEHNR, CDR2 FQNEAQ (reference sequence). The CDR3 region is CASSGWDSYPNYGYTF. CDR3 DNA sequence: TGTGCCAGCAGCGGGTGGGACAGCTACCCTAACTATGGCTACACCTTC.

CDR3 DNA: TGTGCCAGCAGTTACCAAACGGGGTCCTCCTACGAGCAGTACTTC. Amino acid sequence: CASSYQTGSSYEQYF. The gene calls are TRBV6-2 or TRBV6-3 and TRBJ2-7, with D perhaps matching TRBD2 (5 bases). The CDR3 sequence is 15 residues long. Germline V gene lookup returns CDR1 MNHEY and CDR2 SVGEGT. V dropped 2 bases and J dropped 0 bases, with 11 bases sitting between them.

CDR3 sequence reads: CASSPDARGQPQHF. CDR3 nucleotides: TGTGCCAGCTCACCGGACGCGCGGGGACAGCCCCAGCATTTT. V is TRBV18 and J is TRBJ1-5; D gene unclear. This CDR3 contains 14 residues. Looked up from germline, CDR1 is KGHSH and CDR2 is LQKENI. V dropped 3 bases and J dropped 7 bases, with 13 bases sitting between them.

CDR3 residues: CATSRPTETQYF. The CDR3 nucleotides read TGTGCCACCAGCAGACCTACCGAGACCCAGTACTTC. This rearrangement joins TRBV15 to TRBJ2-5; D call uncertain. Between the trimmed V and J ends, which lost 2 bases and 5 bases, there was a span of 6 bases. This CDR3 spans 12 amino acids. Germline CDR1 LNHNV, CDR2 YYDKDF (reference sequence).

The chain is built from TRBV6-2 or TRBV6-3 and TRBJ2-7; D may be TRBD1 (5 bases). V was cut by 0 bases and J by 0 bases, with 24 bases left in between. Germline-derived CDR1 and CDR2 are MNHEY and SVGEGT. The CDR3 runs 20 residues. This chain's CDR3 is CASSYSFRHLTAGISYEQYF. The CDR3 DNA reads as TGTGCCAGCAGTTACTCGTTTCGACACCTAACTGCAGGGATCTCCTACGAGCAGTACTTC.